This TCR beta chain was recovered during a study of T cell responses to AZD1222 COVID-19 vaccine. About this clone: The antigen is not known.

Measured with immunoSEQ multiplex PCR; TCRdb has only the in-frame clones, and not every one. The data hold approximately 120,000 clones, with 85% to 90% observed a single time. V lost 5 bases and J lost 0, with 10 bases in between. The CDR3 contains 14 residues. The germline CDR1 and CDR2 sequences are GTSNPN and SVGIG (reference sequence). Points from the study as a whole: Females made up more of the donors, who were largely white British, and clonal diversity may have come out too low.

The V and J genes are TRBV30 and TRBJ1-4; no clear D. The clonotype originates from an adult in good health. Sequenced here: peripheral blood, sampled on day 0 of AZD1222 vaccination. The CDR3 here is CAWGPGATNEKLFF. CDR3 in DNA: TGTGCCTGGGGCCCAGGAGCAACTAATGAAAAACTGTTTTTT.